This T cell receptor (beta chain) was captured by sequencing in a study of response to subunit inactivated influenza vaccine. This clonotype was found many times. TCRdb processed the RT-PCR reads anew with MiXCR; each CDR3 protein has one entry. The table lists under 800,000 distinct CDR3 sequences, approximately 13% of them singletons. This CDR3 is built from 13 residues. V trimming: 0 bases; J trimming: 10 bases; junction bases outside the gene matches: 3. Per the germline V gene, CDR1 is SGHDT and CDR2 is YYEEEE. This specimen was PBMCs from blood, taken about 14 days before vaccination. This TCR came from a man aged 45-65 years who received an inactivated influenza vaccine. The V call is TRBV5-6, the J call TRBJ2-1; 8 positions match TRBD2. CDR3 region: CASSLGGTREQFF. In DNA, the CDR3 is TGTGCCAGCAGCTTGGGCGGGACTAGGGAGCAGTTCTTC. The complete variable domain, with remaining parts taken from reference TRBV5-6 and TRBJ2-1, reads DAGVTQSPTHLIKTRGQQVTLRCSPKSGHDTVSWYQQALGQGPQFIFQYYEEEERQRGNFPDRFSGHQFPNYSSELNVNALLLGDSALYLCASSLGGTREQFFGPGTRLTVL.